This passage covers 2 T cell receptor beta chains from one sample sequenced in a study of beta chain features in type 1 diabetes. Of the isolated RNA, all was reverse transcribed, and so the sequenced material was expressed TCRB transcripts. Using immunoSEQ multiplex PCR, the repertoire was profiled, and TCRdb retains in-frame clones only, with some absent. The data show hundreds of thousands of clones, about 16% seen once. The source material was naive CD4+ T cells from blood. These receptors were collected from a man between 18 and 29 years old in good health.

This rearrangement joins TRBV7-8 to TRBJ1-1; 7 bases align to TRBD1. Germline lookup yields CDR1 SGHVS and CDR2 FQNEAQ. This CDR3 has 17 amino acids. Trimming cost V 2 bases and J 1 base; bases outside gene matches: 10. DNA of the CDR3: TGTGCCAGCAGCTTATCGAGGGTAGGGGGCGGGAACACTGAAGCTTTCTTT. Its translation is CASSLSRVGGGNTEAFF.

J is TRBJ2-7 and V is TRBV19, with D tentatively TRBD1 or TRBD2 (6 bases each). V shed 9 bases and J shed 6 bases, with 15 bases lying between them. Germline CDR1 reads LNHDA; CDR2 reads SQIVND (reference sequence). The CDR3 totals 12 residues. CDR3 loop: CASGQRAAEQYF. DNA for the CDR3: TGTGCCAGCGGACAGCGGGCAGCCGAGCAGTACTTC.